These 3 T cell receptor beta chains originate from one sample sequenced in a study of blood T cell repertoires in COVID-19 (TCRdb year 2020). Libraries came from the immunoSEQ multiplex PCR assay. The table was pulled from immuneACCESS by TCRdb, which kept in-frame rearrangements only. Such tables lose some clones; where checked, under half of the loss comes from unresolved V genes, and the rest has no known cause. Within this sample are 200,000 to 250,000 clones, with approximately 80% of them counted one time only. The biggest ten clones account for 1.3% of the sample. The sequencing input was PBMCs or T cells enriched from blood (not recorded which). Every receptor here comes from a woman in her thirties or forties with acute COVID-19.

The chain employs TRBV4-1 and TRBJ1-5; D uncertain. This CDR3 is 16 amino acids long. Germline V gene data show CDR1 as MGHRA and CDR2 as YSYEKL. The germline V and J ends were trimmed by 0 bases and 1 base, with 10 bases remaining between them. The chain's CDR3 is CASSQDERTSNQPQHF. Here the CDR3 DNA reads TGCGCCAGCAGCCAAGATGAGCGGACGAGCAATCAGCCCCAGCATTTT.

V is TRBV20-1 and J is TRBJ1-1; a weak D match, TRBD1 (5 bases). Germline loops: CDR1 DFQATT, CDR2 SNEGSKA (reference sequence). CDR3 length: 11 residues. This CDR3 reads CSPRRGTEAFF. CDR3 DNA: TGCAGCCCGAGGCGGGGGACTGAAGCTTTCTTT.

This chain links TRBV24-1 with TRBJ2-6; D gene ambiguous. CDR1 and CDR2 from the germline V gene are KGHDR and SFDVKD. Trimming pared 5 bases from V and 0 bases from J, leaving 4 bases between. The CDR3 runs 14 residues. For the CDR3, the DNA is TGTGCCACCAGTGGCAGCTCTGGGGCCAACGTCCTGACTTTC. This gives the protein CATSGSSGANVLTF.